Below are 27 T cell receptor beta chains sequenced from a single sample in a study of shared clonotypes between healthy human individuals. Libraries were prepared by immunoSEQ multiplex PCR; TCRdb keeps only in-frame clonotypes and omits some of them. The data hold millions of clones, with roughly 94% observed a single time. Sequencing was carried out using naive CD4+ T cells sorted from blood. Subset given: CD45RA+ positively selected. All receptors come from a man between 18 and 29 years old in good health.

Details on this clone: Other DNA sequences in the sample encode the same CDR3. The rearrangement links TRBV5-1 to TRBJ2-5; 9 bases map to TRBD2. The CDR3 sequence is 14 residues long. V gave up 3 bases and J gave up 5 bases; unmatched junction bases: 5. Looked up from germline, CDR1 is SGHRS and CDR2 is YFSETQ. The CDR3 region is CASSSGLAGETQYF. DNA for the CDR3: TGCGCCAGCAGCTCGGGACTAGCCGGTGAGACCCAGTACTTC.

The genes are TRBV29-1 and TRBJ2-1; D gene uncertain. Deletions cut 0 bases from V and 10 bases from J, with 10 bases between. CDR3 size: 12 residues. The germline CDR1 and CDR2 sequences are SQVTM and ANQGSEA. CDR3 DNA sequence: TGCAGCGTTGAAGATCCAGGTGGGGAGCAGTTCTTC. Translating it yields CSVEDPGGEQFF.

The chain is built from TRBV7-6 and TRBJ1-3, with a tentative D call TRBD1 (6 bases). The V gene's germline CDR1 is SGHVS and CDR2 FNYEAQ. This CDR3 contains 15 residues. V shed 5 bases and J shed 1 base, with 12 bases lying between them. This CDR3 is CASSGGQGSGNTIYF. DNA for the CDR3: TGTGCCAGCAGCGGGGGCCAGGGATCTGGAAACACCATATATTTT.

V usage is TRBV25-1 and J usage is TRBJ1-1; D unresolved. The germline CDR1 and CDR2 sequences are MGHDK and SYGVNS. CDR3 length equals 11 residues. V shed 1 base and J shed 11 bases, with 8 bases lying between them. CDR3 bases: TGTGCCAGCAGTGAATCTTTGCGCGCTTTCTTT. Translation: CASSESLRAFF.

This rearrangement joins TRBV4-3 to TRBJ1-3; D remains unclear. The germline V gene encodes CDR1 LGHNA and CDR2 YSLEER. Trimming shortened V by 4 bases and J by 0 bases, and 10 bases separated the two germline ends. The CDR3 has 15 amino acids. CDR3 sequence: CASSRDYNSGNTIYF. The CDR3, as DNA: TGCGCCAGCAGCCGAGATTATAACTCTGGAAACACCATATATTTT.

The chain recombines TRBV28 with TRBJ2-7; TRBD2 might be the D (6 bases). CDR1 MDHEN and CDR2 SYDVKM come from the germline V gene. The ends were cut back, 2 bases at V and 3 bases at J, with 20 bases in the middle. The CDR3 has 17 amino acids. The CDR3 DNA is TGTGCCAGCAGTTTACCAGGGTCGGGTGGGGGGAACTACGAGCAGTACTTC. Protein sequence: CASSLPGSGGGNYEQYF.

The chain is built from TRBV2 and TRBJ1-4, with D maybe TRBD1 (6 bases). CDR3 length: 15 residues. The V end lost 7 bases, the J end lost 7 bases, and 19 bases lay between the germline ends. The germline CDR1 and CDR2 sequences are SNHLY and FYNNEI. The CDR3: CASTTGTVRGEKLFF. In DNA form, the CDR3 reads TGTGCCAGCACAACAGGGACCGTCAGAGGTGAAAAACTGTTTTTT.

This clone was found once. The same CDR3 can be traced to other DNA sequences in this sample. The chain recombines TRBV5-1 with TRBJ2-2; no definite D call. CDR3 size: 14 residues. The germline CDR1 and CDR2 sequences are SGHRS and YFSETQ. V shed 0 bases and J shed 1 base, with 4 bases lying between them. CDR3 nucleotides: TGCGCCAGCAGCTTGGCAGGGAACACCGGGGAGCTGTTTTTT. Translating gives CASSLAGNTGELFF.

The chain combines TRBV7-6 with TRBJ1-2; the D gene is possibly TRBD1 (5 bases). The length of the CDR3 is 15 residues. Per germline, CDR1 SGHVS and CDR2 FNYEAQ. V was pared by 0 bases and J by 4 bases, with 12 bases between. The CDR3 DNA reads as TGTGCCAGCAGCTTAGCAGGTCAGGGTCCCTATGGCTACACCTTC. The encoded protein is CASSLAGQGPYGYTF.

V is TRBV5-1 and J is TRBJ2-7; 12 bases align to TRBD2. The CDR3 is made up of 15 amino acids. Germline V CDR1 and CDR2: SGHRS, YFSETQ. J gave up 3 bases and V 4 bases, and 5 bases lay outside the gene matches. The CDR3 DNA follows: TGCGCCAGCAGCCAAGGACTAGCGGGGAACTACGAGCAGTACTTC. Amino acid sequence: CASSQGLAGNYEQYF.

This chain joins TRBV6-1 and TRBJ1-2; D remains unclear. CDR1 MNHNS and CDR2 SASEGT come from the germline V gene. Trimming removed 1 base at V and 3 bases at J, with 9 bases between. The CDR3 is 14 amino acids. The CDR3: CASSEGGSYYGYTF. The CDR3 DNA reads as TGTGCCAGCAGTGAAGGAGGCAGCTACTATGGCTACACCTTC.

The V call is TRBV5-4, the J call TRBJ2-2; D gene ambiguous. CDR3 size: 14 residues. Germline-derived CDR1 and CDR2 are SGHNT and YYREEE (reference sequence). Trimming took off 6 bases at V and 1 base at J, with 10 bases between the two ends. This CDR3 is CASTPLGNTGELFF. The CDR3 DNA is TGTGCCAGCACCCCGTTGGGGAACACCGGGGAGCTGTTTTTT.

The chain is built from TRBV25-1 and TRBJ1-4; D is undetermined. Deletions cut 3 bases from V and 2 bases from J, with 10 bases between. The CDR3 has 15 amino acids. Germline V CDR1 and CDR2: MGHDK, SYGVNS. Here the CDR3 DNA reads TGTGCCAGCAGTGAGGCCGGGCTGACTAATGAAAAACTGTTTTTT. Translation: CASSEAGLTNEKLFF.

V is TRBV5-6 and J is TRBJ1-2; the D gene is possibly TRBD1 (6 bases). Germline CDR1 is SGHDT and CDR2 is YYEEEE. This CDR3 is 13 amino acids long. V was trimmed by 0 bases and J by 4 bases, leaving 7 bases between them. The chain's CDR3 is CASSLAGVYGYTF. The CDR3 nucleotides read TGTGCCAGCAGCTTGGCAGGGGTCTATGGCTACACCTTC.

V gene TRBV19 combines with J gene TRBJ2-3, with 7 bases that match TRBD1. V lost 6 bases, J lost 5 bases, and 11 bases stayed unmatched. The CDR3 covers 15 residues. CDR1 and CDR2 (germline): LNHDA, SQIVND (reference sequence). The CDR3 region is CASRNRGEVGDTQYF. CDR3 nucleotides: TGTGCCAGTAGGAACAGGGGAGAAGTGGGAGATACGCAGTATTTT. Together with reference TRBV19 and TRBJ2-3, the CDR3 gives the full variable domain: DGGITQSPKYLFRKEGQNVTLSCEQNLNHDAMYWYRQDPGQGLRLIYYSQIVNDFQKGDIAEGYSVSREKKESFPLTVTSAQKNPTAFYLCASRNRGEVGDTQYFGPGTRLTVL.

This clone was detected once. This rearrangement joins TRBV6-5 to TRBJ2-7, with 7 bases identical to TRBD1. The CDR3 totals 13 residues. Germline V gene lookup returns CDR1 MNHEY and CDR2 SVGAGI. Losses at the gene ends were 8 bases for V and 3 bases for J; bases not matched to a gene: 7. CDR3 residues: CASGMGQIYEQYF. The CDR3 DNA reads as TGTGCCAGCGGGATGGGACAGATCTACGAGCAGTACTTC.

J is TRBJ2-7 and V is TRBV18, with a possible D match to TRBD2 (5 bases). This CDR3 comprises 12 residues. Germline CDR1 reads KGHSH; CDR2 reads LQKENI. V gave up 8 bases and J gave up 6 bases, with 14 bases separating them. CDR3 sequence (DNA): TGTGCCAGCGCCCGGGATAACCTCGAGCAGTACTTC. This encodes CASARDNLEQYF.

About this clone: The same CDR3 can be traced to other DNA sequences in this sample. The V call is TRBV15, the J call TRBJ2-7; D unclear. V was shortened by 3 bases and J by 0 bases, with 9 bases between the two germline ends. This CDR3 spans 14 amino acids. CDR1 LNHNV and CDR2 YYDKDF come from the germline V gene (reference sequence). Written as DNA, the CDR3 is TGTGCCACCAGCAGGGACGCCAGCTCCTACGAGCAGTACTTC. This translates into CATSRDASSYEQYF.

V and J are TRBV5-5 and TRBJ1-6; 10 bases agree with TRBD1. V shed 4 bases and J 6 bases; nucleotides not matched to a gene: 4. The CDR3 totals 15 residues. The germline V gene encodes CDR1 SGHKS and CDR2 YYEKEE (reference sequence). CDR3 sequence: CASSAGTGVNSPLHF. CDR3 DNA sequence: TGTGCCAGCAGCGCCGGGACAGGGGTTAATTCACCCCTCCACTTT. Full variable domain (remainder filled in from reference TRBV5-5 and TRBJ1-6): DAGVTQSPTHLIKTRGQQVTLRCSPISGHKSVSWYQQVLGQGPQFIFQYYEKEERGRGNFPDRFSARQFPNYSSELNVNALLLGDSALYLCASSAGTGVNSPLHFGNGTRLTVT.

The chain links TRBV6-5 to TRBJ2-7; D is perhaps TRBD1 (6 bases). The CDR3 contains 15 residues. Germline CDR1 and CDR2: MNHEY and SVGAGI. The ends were cut back, 6 bases at V and 2 bases at J, with 17 bases in the middle. The CDR3 nucleotides are TGTGCCAGCAGCAGGACCGGGACATCTCCCTACGAGCAGTACTTC. Amino acid sequence: CASSRTGTSPYEQYF.

This clone was recorded only once. Within the sample, other DNA sequences also encode this same CDR3. The gene calls are TRBV11-2 and TRBJ2-2; D remains ambiguous. Germline-derived CDR1 and CDR2 are SGHAT and FQNNGV. The CDR3 length is 13 residues. Trimming took 3 bases from V and 3 from J, leaving 5 bases between them. The CDR3 reads CASSLGYTGELFF. The CDR3 DNA is TGTGCCAGCAGCTTGGGATACACCGGGGAGCTGTTTTTT.

V usage is TRBV6-1 and J usage is TRBJ2-7; 7 nucleotides line up with TRBD1. Trimming at V came to 5 bases and at J to 6 bases, leaving 7 bases not matched to a gene. The CDR3 has 13 residues. Germline V gene sequence: CDR1 MNHNS, CDR2 SASEGT. The CDR3 loop reads CASSKTTGTEQYF. The CDR3 coding sequence is TGTGCCAGCAGTAAGACGACAGGGACCGAGCAGTACTTC.

The J gene is TRBJ2-2, the V gene TRBV28, with D possibly matching TRBD1 (5 bases). This CDR3 has 12 amino acids. Germline V CDR1 and CDR2: MDHEN, SYDVKM. Deletions cut 5 bases from V and 9 bases from J, with 10 bases between. The CDR3, as DNA: TGTGCCAGCAGTATACGACAGAGGGAGCTGTTTTTT. The encoded protein is CASSIRQRELFF.

The sample holds one count of this clone. This sequence joins TRBV18 and TRBJ1-5; D is unclear. Germline CDR1 and CDR2: KGHSH and LQKENI. Deletions cut 3 bases from V and 3 bases from J, with 12 bases between. The CDR3 spans 15 residues. CDR3 loop: CASSPTQVLNQPQHF. The CDR3 bases are TGTGCCAGCTCACCTACACAAGTTCTCAATCAGCCCCAGCATTTT.

The chain couples TRBV5-4 to TRBJ1-3; weak D call: TRBD1 (6 bases). The germline V gene encodes CDR1 SGHNT and CDR2 YYREEE (reference sequence). The CDR3 spans 14 residues. V lost 2 bases, J lost 3 bases, and 9 bases lay in between. The chain's CDR3 is CASSFRGDGNTIYF. Written as DNA, the CDR3 is TGTGCCAGCAGCTTCAGGGGTGATGGAAACACCATATATTTT.

On this clone itself: Within the sample, other DNA sequences also encode this same CDR3. DNA of the CDR3: TGCGCCAGCAGCTTGGACAGGGGAAACACCGGGGAGCTGTTTTTT. This encodes CASSLDRGNTGELFF. V and J are TRBV5-1 and TRBJ2-2; 7 positions match TRBD1. The J segment lost 2 bases and the V segment lost 0 bases, leaving 1 base of the junction unmatched. The CDR3 is 15 amino acids. CDR1 SGHRS and CDR2 YFSETQ come from the germline V gene.

The V call is TRBV28, the J call TRBJ2-1; 12 nucleotides align to TRBD2. Germline V CDR1 and CDR2: MDHEN, SYDVKM. This CDR3 comprises 17 residues. With V trimmed by 2 bases and J by 0 bases, 2 bases remained unmatched. CDR3 sequence (DNA): TGTGCCAGCAGTTTACTAGCGGGGGGGAGCTCCTACAATGAGCAGTTCTTC. As protein: CASSLLAGGSSYNEQFF.